What follows describes a single T cell receptor beta chain. The data originate from a study of blood T cell repertoires in COVID-19. Study at large: Samples came from the United States, Italy and Spain, spanning acute and convalescent COVID-19. PBMCs, B-cell-depleted T cells, or T cells provided the cDNA or gDNA that made up the material.

Authors' processing steps: Cell counts per sample came from amplifying reference gene primers. Clones were sequenced by immunoSEQ multiplex PCR, and TCRdb holds only the in-frame ones, with some missing. V and J calls and clone size are copied from that table; D and trimming were computed from the DNA. The data contain tens of thousands of clones, about three quarters of them seen just once; the ten biggest clones take up less than 10%. V shed 3 bases and J 5 bases; nucleotides not matched to a gene: 3. The CDR3 sequence is 15 residues long. Looked up from germline, CDR1 is KGHDR and CDR2 is SFDVKD. The receptor comes from a human donor in a cohort sampled during active COVID-19. The genes are TRBV24-1 and TRBJ2-3, with 11 bases aligning to TRBD2. Sequencing was performed on peripheral blood. The CDR3 sequence is CATSDPGTSGDTQYF. The CDR3 nucleotides read TGTGCCACCAGTGATCCCGGGACTAGCGGAGATACGCAGTATTTT.